The 3 T cell receptor beta chains below were found in one sample sequenced in a study of cytomegalovirus exposure and HLA in healthy donors. The PCR used 60 Vbeta and 13 Jbeta primers. Produced via immunoSEQ multiplex PCR; TCRdb's table is partial and in-frame only. This sample's table has approximately 110,000 clones. Sequenced material: PBMCs. All receptors come from a man aged 18 to 29 in good health and CMV-seronegative.

V usage is TRBV19 and J usage is TRBJ2-7; tentative D call: TRBD1 (5 bases). The CDR3 length is 13 residues. Germline V lookup: CDR1 LNHDA, CDR2 SQIVND (reference sequence). Trimming pared 4 bases from V and 3 bases from J, leaving 10 bases between. The chain's CDR3 is CASSKGRSYEQYF. Written as DNA, the CDR3 is TGTGCCAGTAGTAAGGGGCGGAGCTACGAGCAGTACTTC.

The V call is TRBV6-7, the J call TRBJ2-3, with D possibly TRBD1 on 5 matching bases. TRBV6-7 is classed as an ORF, of uncertain function. V shed 6 bases and J shed 2 bases, with 21 bases lying between them. There are 17 residues in the CDR3. The CDR3 nucleotides read TGTGCCAGCAGCTCCTCCAGGGCGCTGCGAATCACAGATACGCAGTATTTT. Amino acids: CASSSSRALRITDTQYF.

The chain joins TRBV18 to TRBJ2-7; 8 bases match TRBD1. CDR3 size: 14 residues. From germline, CDR1 is KGHSH and CDR2 LQKENI. The trim removed 2 bases at V and 1 base at J, leaving 1 base unmatched. In nucleotides, the CDR3 is TGTGCCAGCTCACCAAACAGGGGGTCCTACGAGCAGTACTTC. It is translated as CASSPNRGSYEQYF.